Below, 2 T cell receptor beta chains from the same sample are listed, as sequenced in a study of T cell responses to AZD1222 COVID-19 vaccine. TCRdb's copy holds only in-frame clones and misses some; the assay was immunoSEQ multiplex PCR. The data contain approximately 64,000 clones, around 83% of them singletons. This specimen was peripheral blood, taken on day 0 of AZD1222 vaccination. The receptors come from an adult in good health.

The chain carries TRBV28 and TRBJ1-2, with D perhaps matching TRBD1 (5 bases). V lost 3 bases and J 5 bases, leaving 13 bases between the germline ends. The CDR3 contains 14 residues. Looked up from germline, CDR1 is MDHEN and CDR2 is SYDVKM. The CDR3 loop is CASSFRQGRYGYTF. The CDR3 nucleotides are TGTGCCAGCAGTTTTCGTCAGGGTCGATATGGCTACACCTTC.

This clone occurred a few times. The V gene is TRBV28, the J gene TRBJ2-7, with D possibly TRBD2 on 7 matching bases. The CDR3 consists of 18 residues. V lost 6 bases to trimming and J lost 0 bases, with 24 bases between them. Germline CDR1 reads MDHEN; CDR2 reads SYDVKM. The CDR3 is CASRPGTSGGPSSYEQYF. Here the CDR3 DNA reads TGTGCCAGCAGGCCAGGGACATCCGGGGGGCCGAGCTCCTACGAGCAGTACTTC.